Listed below are T cell receptor beta chains from one sample, sequenced in a study of neurological immune-mediated disorders. TCRdb re-called the 5' RACE reads with MiXCR, one entry per CDR3 protein. This repertoire shows 95,000 or so distinct CDR3 sequences, roughly 3.5% found once; its top ten account for 5% to 6.5%. The sequenced sample was PBMCs. The receptors shown here come from a woman aged 18-29 years with multiple sclerosis. CDR3s include the opening cysteine and the closing phenylalanine or tryptophan. D genes are given only for firm matches. Clone size is given for some rows only: seen once, a few or many times, or a class if the clone is expanded.

TRBJ1-6 | TRBV20-1 | NA | NA | CSARDWGESANSTLNF | TGCAGTGCTAGAGATTGGGGGGAGTCTGCGAATTCAACCCTCAACTTT
TRBJ1-2 | TRBV18 | TRBD1 | many | CASSTGTDPYGYTF | TGTGCCAGCTCAACCGGGACAGACCCCTATGGCTACACCTTC
TRBJ2-7 | TRBV4-3 | NA | many | CASSQDLRASQYEQYF | TGCGCCAGCAGCCAAGATTTACGGGCTAGCCAGTACGAGCAGTACTTC
TRBJ1-2 | TRBV12-3/TRBV12-4 | NA | many | CASSFVQGQYGYTF | TGTGCCAGCAGTTTTGTACAGGGCCAATATGGCTACACCTTC
TRBJ1-1 | TRBV6-5 | NA | many | CASSSFDSTEAFF | TGTGCCAGCAGTTCGTTCGACAGCACTGAAGCTTTCTTT
TRBJ2-5 | TRBV4-1 | NA | many | CASSQDGRAAQYF | TGCGCCAGCAGCCAAGATGGACGGGCGGCCCAGTACTTC
TRBJ1-2 | TRBV6-5 | NA | many | CASRGGVGYTF | TGTGCCAGCAGGGGCGGGGTTGGCTACACCTTC
TRBJ1-4 | TRBV4-3 | NA | NA | CASSQGQGREKLFF | TGCGCCAGCAGCCAAGGGCAGGGGAGAGAAAAACTGTTTTTT
TRBJ2-3 | TRBV5-6 | NA | many | CASSFETAGTDTQYF | TGTGCCAGCAGCTTTGAGACAGCGGGCACAGATACGCAGTATTTT
TRBJ1-1 | TRBV4-3 | TRBD1 | many | CASSQDKGQGTEAFF | TGCGCCAGCAGCCAAGATAAGGGACAGGGCACTGAAGCTTTCTTT
TRBJ1-3 | TRBV10-3 | NA | many | CAISEISGNTIYF | TGTGCCATCAGTGAAATATCTGGAAACACCATATATTTT
TRBJ2-3 | TRBV20-1 | NA | many | CSAVKGMVGGTDTQYF | TGCAGTGCTGTTAAGGGAATGGTCGGGGGCACAGATACGCAGTATTTT
TRBJ2-1 | TRBV5-1 | TRBD2 | many | CASSLVAGGHNEQFF | TGCGCCAGCAGCTTGGTAGCGGGAGGCCACAATGAGCAGTTCTTC
TRBJ2-3 | TRBV5-1 | TRBD1 | many | CASRPGQGTDTQYF | TGCGCCAGCAGACCCGGACAGGGCACAGATACGCAGTATTTT
TRBJ2-5 | TRBV3-1 | NA | few | CASSHGRQKTQYF | TGTGCCAGCAGCCACGGGCGCCAGAAGACCCAGTACTTC
TRBJ2-3 | TRBV18 | NA | many | CASSPQRGVLGTDTQYF | TGTGCCAGCTCACCCCAACGCGGTGTGCTAGGCACAGATACGCAGTATTTT
TRBJ2-2 | TRBV12-3/TRBV12-4 | NA | many | CASSFRGASTGELFF | TGTGCCAGCAGTTTCCGGGGGGCTAGCACCGGGGAGCTGTTTTTT